The clone carrying this T cell receptor (beta chain) appeared once. This sample is drawn from a study of blood T cell repertoires in COVID-19. Whole-study context: From the United States, Italy and Spain came samples of acute and convalescent COVID-19. Sample material is recorded as cDNA or gDNA derived from T cells, B-cell-depleted T cells, or PBMCs.

Authors' data handling: Reference gene primer amplification gave estimated nucleated cell counts. Only in-frame clones appear in the TCRdb table, and some are missing; sequencing was by immunoSEQ multiplex PCR. The D gene and trimming were derived from the DNA, and the V and J assignments and clone size from that table. The sample has under 55,000 clones, 82% seen once; the top ten hold about 14%. CDR3 size: 14 residues. Germline assignment: CDR1 SEHNR and CDR2 FQNEAQ (reference sequence). V dropped 4 bases and J dropped 3 bases, with 12 bases sitting between them. V usage is TRBV7-9 and J usage is TRBJ2-5; D may be TRBD1 (5 bases). This clonotype was sampled from a human donor in a cohort sampled during active COVID-19. Sequenced: peripheral blood. Written as DNA, the CDR3 is TGTGCCAGCAGCTGGTCCGACAGAGAAGAGACCCAGTACTTC. It yields the protein CASSWSDREETQYF.